This TCR beta chain was captured by sequencing in a study of early T cells in non-severe SARS-CoV-2 infection. TCRdb re-called the 5' RACE reads with MiXCR, one entry per CDR3 protein. The sample consists of approximately 35,000 distinct CDR3 sequences, approximately 6.9% of them appearing once. The V end was cut by 5 bases, the J end by 3 bases, with 7 bases between. Germline values: CDR1 KGHDR, CDR2 SFDVKD. The CDR3 contains 14 residues. The TCR comes from an adult who was a healthcare worker with PCR-confirmed SARS-CoV-2 infection or an uninfected control (not recorded which). Sequencing used whole blood, obtained at baseline. The rearrangement links TRBV24-1 to TRBJ1-6; maybe TRBD1 (5 bases). This chain's CDR3 is CATSAGNYNSPLHF. DNA of the CDR3: TGTGCCACCAGTGCAGGGAACTATAATTCACCCCTCCACTTT.